This T cell receptor (beta chain) was found in a study of Tregs in tolerant kidney transplant recipients. Study conclusions and caveats: Validation in larger populations is needed because few patients were studied. Tregs expanded with activated donor B cells seemed most donor-specific. Biological reproducibility was not directly addressed in this study.

Unstimulated Tregs (CD4+CD25+CD127-) and CD4+CD25- non-Tregs were sorted from PBMCs. Sequencing used immunoSEQ multiplex PCR; TCRdb keeps in-frame clones, though not all of them. The data show some 250,000 clones, with 65% to 85% seen just once and over 0.5% held by the top ten. CDR1 MNHNS and CDR2 SASEGT come from the germline V gene. CDR3 length equals 14 residues. Deletions cut 2 bases from V and 7 bases from J, with 12 bases between. In the case of this clone: Its specificity is not known.

The sample was CD4+ T cells from blood. This receptor was obtained from a human donor in good health. This chain joins TRBV6-1 and TRBJ1-5; a possible D gene is TRBD1 (5 bases). CDR3 in DNA: TGTGCCAGCAGTGAACAGGGTACAGGACAGCCCCAGCATTTT. Amino acids: CASSEQGTGQPQHF.